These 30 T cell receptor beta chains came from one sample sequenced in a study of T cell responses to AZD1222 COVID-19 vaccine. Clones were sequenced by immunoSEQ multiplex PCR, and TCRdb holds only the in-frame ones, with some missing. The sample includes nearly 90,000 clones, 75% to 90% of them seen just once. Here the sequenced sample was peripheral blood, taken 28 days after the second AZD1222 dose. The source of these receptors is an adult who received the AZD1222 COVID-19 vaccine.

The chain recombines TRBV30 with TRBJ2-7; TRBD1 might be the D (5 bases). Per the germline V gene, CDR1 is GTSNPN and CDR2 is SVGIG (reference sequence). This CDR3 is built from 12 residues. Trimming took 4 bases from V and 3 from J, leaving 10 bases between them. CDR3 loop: CAWNAGNYEQYF. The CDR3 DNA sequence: TGTGCCTGGAATGCAGGGAACTACGAGCAGTACTTC. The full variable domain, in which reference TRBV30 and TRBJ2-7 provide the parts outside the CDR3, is SQTIHQWPATLVQPVGSPLSLECTVEGTSNPNLYWYRQAAGRGLQLLFYSVGIGQISSEVPQNLSASRPQDRQFILSSKKLLLSDSGFYLCAWNAGNYEQYFGPGTRLTVT.

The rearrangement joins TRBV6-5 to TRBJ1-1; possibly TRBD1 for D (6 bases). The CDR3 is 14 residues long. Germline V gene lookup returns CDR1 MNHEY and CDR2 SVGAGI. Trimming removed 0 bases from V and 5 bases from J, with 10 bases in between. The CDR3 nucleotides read TGTGCCAGCAGTTACTCACAGGGCAGGACTGAAGCTTTCTTT. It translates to CASSYSQGRTEAFF.

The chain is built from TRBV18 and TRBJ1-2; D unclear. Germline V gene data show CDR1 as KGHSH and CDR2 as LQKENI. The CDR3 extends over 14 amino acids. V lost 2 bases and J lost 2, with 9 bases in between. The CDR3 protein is CASSPSARNYGYTF. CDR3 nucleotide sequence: TGTGCCAGCTCACCATCGGCCAGGAACTATGGCTACACCTTC.

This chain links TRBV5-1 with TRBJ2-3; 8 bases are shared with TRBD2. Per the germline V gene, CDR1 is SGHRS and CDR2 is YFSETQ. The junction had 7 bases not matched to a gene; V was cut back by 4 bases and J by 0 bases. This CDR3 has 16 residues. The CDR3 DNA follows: TGCGCCAGCAGCGGAACTAGCGGTATAAGCACAGATACGCAGTATTTT. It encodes CASSGTSGISTDTQYF.

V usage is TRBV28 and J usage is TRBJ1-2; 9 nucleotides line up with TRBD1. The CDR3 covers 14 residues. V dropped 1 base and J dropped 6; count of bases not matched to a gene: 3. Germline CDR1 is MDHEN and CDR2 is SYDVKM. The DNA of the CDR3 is TGTGCCAGCAGTTTATCTGGGACAGGGAATGGCTACACCTTC. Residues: CASSLSGTGNGYTF.

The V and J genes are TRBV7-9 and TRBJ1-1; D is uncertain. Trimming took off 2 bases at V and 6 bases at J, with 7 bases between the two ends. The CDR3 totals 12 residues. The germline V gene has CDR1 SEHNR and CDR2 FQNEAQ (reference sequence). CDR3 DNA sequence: TGTGCCAGCAGCTTACGCGGGCCTGAAGCTTTCTTT. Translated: CASSLRGPEAFF.

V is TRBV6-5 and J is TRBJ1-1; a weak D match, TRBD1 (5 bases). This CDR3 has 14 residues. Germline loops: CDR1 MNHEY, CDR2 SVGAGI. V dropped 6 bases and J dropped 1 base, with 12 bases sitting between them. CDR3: CASRETEGNTEAFF. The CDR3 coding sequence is TGTGCCAGCAGAGAGACAGAAGGGAACACTGAAGCTTTCTTT.

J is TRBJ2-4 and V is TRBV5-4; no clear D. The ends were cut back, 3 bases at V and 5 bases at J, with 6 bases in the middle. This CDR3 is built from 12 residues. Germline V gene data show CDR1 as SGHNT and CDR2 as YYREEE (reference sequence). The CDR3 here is CASSSAENIQYF. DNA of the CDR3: TGTGCCAGCAGCTCCGCCGAAAACATTCAGTACTTC.

DNA of the CDR3: TGTGCCAGCACTCGAGACCCACAGGGCGACGGCTACACCTTC. This gives the protein CASTRDPQGDGYTF. This chain links TRBV9 with TRBJ1-2, with a possible D match to TRBD1 (6 bases). Per the germline V gene, CDR1 is SGDLS and CDR2 is YYNGEE. The ends were cut back, 6 bases at V and 8 bases at J, with 20 bases in the middle. The CDR3 consists of 14 residues.

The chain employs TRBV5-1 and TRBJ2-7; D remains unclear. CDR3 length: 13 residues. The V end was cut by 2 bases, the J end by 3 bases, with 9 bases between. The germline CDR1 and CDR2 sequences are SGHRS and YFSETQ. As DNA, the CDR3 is TGCGCCAGCAGCTTTTCGACCAACTACGAGCAGTACTTC. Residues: CASSFSTNYEQYF.

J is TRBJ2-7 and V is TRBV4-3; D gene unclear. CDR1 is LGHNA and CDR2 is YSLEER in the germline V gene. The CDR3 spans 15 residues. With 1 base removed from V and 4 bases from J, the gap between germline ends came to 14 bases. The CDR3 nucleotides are TGCGCCAGCAGCCAAGCCACGGACGGCTTATACGAGCAGTACTTC. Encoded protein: CASSQATDGLYEQYF.

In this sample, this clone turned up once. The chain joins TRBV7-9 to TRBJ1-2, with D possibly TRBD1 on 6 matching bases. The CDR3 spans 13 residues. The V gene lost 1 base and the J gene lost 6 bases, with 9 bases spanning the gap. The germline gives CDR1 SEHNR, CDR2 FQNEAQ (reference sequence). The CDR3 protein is CASSLGTEDGYTF. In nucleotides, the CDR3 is TGTGCCAGCAGCTTAGGGACAGAGGATGGCTACACCTTC. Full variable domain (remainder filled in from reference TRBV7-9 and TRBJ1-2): DTGVSQNPRHKITKRGQNVTFRCDPISEHNRLYWYRQTLGQGPEFLTYFQNEAQLEKSRLLSDRFSAERPKGSFSTLEIQRTEQGDSAMYLCASSLGTEDGYTFGSGTRLTVV.

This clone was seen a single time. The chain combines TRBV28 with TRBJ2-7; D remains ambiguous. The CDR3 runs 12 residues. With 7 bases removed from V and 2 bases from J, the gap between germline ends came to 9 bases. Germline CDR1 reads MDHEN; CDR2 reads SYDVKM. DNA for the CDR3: TGTGCCAGCAAGGGCTGGCCCTACGAGCAGTACTTC. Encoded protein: CASKGWPYEQYF.

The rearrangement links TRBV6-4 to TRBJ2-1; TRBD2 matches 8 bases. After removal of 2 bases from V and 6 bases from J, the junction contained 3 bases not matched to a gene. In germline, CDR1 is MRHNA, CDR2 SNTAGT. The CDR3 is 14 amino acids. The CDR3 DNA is TGTGCCAGCAGTGACGTCGGGGGGGCCAATGAGCAGTTCTTC. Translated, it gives CASSDVGGANEQFF.

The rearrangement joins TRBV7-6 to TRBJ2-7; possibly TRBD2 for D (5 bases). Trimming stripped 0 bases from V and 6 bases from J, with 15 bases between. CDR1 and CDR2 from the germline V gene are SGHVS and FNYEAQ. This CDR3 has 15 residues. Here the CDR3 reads CASSLAGPPAGEQYF. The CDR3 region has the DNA TGTGCCAGCAGCTTAGCGGGCCCACCGGCGGGCGAGCAGTACTTC.

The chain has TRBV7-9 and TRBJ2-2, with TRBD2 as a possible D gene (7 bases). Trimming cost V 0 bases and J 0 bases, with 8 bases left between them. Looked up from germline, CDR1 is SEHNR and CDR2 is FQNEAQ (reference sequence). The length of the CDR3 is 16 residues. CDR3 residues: CASSLAGGANTGELFF. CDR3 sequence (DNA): TGTGCCAGCAGCTTAGCAGGGGGGGCGAACACCGGGGAGCTGTTTTTT.

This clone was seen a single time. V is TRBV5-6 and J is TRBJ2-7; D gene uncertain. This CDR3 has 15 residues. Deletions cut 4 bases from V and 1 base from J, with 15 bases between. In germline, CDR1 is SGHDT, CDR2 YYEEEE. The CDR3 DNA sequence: TGTGCCAGCAGCCCCGGACGGGCCATGTCCTACGAGCAGTACTTC. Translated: CASSPGRAMSYEQYF.

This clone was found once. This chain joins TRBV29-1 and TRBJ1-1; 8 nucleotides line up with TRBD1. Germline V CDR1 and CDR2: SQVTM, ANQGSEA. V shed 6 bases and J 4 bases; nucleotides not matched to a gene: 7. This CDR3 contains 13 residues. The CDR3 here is CSVGPGQVTEAFF. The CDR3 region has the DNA TGCAGCGTGGGGCCGGGACAGGTCACTGAAGCTTTCTTT.

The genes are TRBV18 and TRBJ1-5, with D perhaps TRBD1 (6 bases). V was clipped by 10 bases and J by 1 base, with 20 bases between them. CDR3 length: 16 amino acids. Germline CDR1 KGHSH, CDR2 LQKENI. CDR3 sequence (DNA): TGTGCCATCATACGGGGGCCTTGGGTAAGCAATCAGCCCCAGCATTTT. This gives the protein CAIIRGPWVSNQPQHF.

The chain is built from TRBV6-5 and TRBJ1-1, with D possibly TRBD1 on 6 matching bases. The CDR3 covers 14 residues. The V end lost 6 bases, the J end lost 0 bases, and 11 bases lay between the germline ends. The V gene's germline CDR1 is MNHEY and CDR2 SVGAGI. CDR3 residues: CASSQGHLNTEAFF. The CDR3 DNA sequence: TGTGCCAGCAGCCAGGGACACCTGAACACTGAAGCTTTCTTT.

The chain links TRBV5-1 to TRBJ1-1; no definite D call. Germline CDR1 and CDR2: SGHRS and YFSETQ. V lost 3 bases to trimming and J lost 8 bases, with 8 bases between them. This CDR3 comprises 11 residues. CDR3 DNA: TGCGCCAGCAGCTGGAGAGGGGAAGCTTTCTTT. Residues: CASSWRGEAFF.

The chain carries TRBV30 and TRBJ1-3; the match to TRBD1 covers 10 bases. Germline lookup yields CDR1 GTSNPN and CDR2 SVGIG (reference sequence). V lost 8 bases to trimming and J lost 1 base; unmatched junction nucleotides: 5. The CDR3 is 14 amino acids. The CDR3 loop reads CALDRGPSGNTIYF. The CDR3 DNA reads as TGTGCCCTAGACAGGGGGCCGTCTGGAAACACCATATATTTT.

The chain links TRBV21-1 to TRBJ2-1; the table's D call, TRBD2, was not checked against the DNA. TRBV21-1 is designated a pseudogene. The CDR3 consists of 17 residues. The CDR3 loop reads CASSIRTAPRAYNEQFF. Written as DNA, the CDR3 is TGTGCCAGCAGCATACGGACTGCGCCTAGGGCCTACAATGAGCAGTTCTTC.

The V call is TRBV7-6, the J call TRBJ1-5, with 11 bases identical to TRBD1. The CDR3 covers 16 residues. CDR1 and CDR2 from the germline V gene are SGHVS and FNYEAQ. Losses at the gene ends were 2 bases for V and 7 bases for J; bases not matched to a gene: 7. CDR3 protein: CASSLPPGQGEQPQHF. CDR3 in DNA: TGTGCCAGCAGCTTACCTCCGGGACAGGGGGAACAGCCCCAGCATTTT.

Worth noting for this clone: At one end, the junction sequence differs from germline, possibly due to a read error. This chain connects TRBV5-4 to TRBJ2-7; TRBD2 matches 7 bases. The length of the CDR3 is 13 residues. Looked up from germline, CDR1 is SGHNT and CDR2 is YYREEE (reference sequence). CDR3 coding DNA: TGTGCCAGCAGACCGACTAGCTCCCACGAGCAGTACTTC. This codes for CASRPTSSHEQYF.

The CDR3 sequence: CASSQVRLGLSETQYF. The CDR3 DNA reads TGTGCCAGCAGCCAAGTAAGACTAGGTCTGTCGGAGACCCAGTACTTC. V is TRBV4-2 and J is TRBJ2-5; a weak D match, TRBD2 (6 bases). This CDR3 has 16 residues. The germline CDR1 and CDR2 sequences are LGHNA and YNFKEQ. The V end was cut by 1 base, the J end by 5 bases, with 17 bases between.

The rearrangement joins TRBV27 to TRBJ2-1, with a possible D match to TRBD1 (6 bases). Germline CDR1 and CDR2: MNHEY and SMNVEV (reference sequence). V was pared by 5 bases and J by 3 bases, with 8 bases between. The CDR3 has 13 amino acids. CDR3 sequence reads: CASSQDSYNEQFF. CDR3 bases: TGTGCCAGCAGTCAGGACAGCTACAATGAGCAGTTCTTC.

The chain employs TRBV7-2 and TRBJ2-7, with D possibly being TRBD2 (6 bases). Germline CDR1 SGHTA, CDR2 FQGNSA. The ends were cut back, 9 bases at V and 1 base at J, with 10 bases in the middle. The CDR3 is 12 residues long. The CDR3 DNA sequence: TGTGCCAGTGCGGGATCGTCCTACGAGCAGTACTTC. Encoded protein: CASAGSSYEQYF.

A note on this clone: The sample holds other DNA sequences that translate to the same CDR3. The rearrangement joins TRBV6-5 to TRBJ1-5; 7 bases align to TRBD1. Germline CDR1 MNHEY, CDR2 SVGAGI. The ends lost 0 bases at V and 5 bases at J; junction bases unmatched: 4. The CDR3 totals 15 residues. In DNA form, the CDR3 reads TGTGCCAGCAGTTACTCCAGAGGGGGCGATCAGCCCCAGCATTTT. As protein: CASSYSRGGDQPQHF.

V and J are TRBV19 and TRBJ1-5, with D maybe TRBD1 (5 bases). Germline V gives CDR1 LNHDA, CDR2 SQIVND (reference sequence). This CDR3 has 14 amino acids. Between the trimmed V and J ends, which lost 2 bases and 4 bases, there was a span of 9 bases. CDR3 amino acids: CASSIWSGNQPQHF. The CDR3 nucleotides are TGTGCCAGTAGTATATGGTCAGGGAATCAGCCCCAGCATTTT. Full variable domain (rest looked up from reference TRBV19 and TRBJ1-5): DGGITQSPKYLFRKEGQNVTLSCEQNLNHDAMYWYRQDPGQGLRLIYYSQIVNDFQKGDIAEGYSVSREKKESFPLTVTSAQKNPTAFYLCASSIWSGNQPQHFGDGTRLSIL.